This T cell receptor (beta chain) was identified in a study of blood T cell repertoires in COVID-19. On the study more broadly: T cells, B-cell-depleted T cells, or PBMCs supplied cDNA or gDNA.

This table comes from immunoSEQ multiplex PCR, and its TCRdb copy is limited to in-frame clones, with some not included. The sample gives 300,000 to 400,000 clones, around 87% of which show up once; just under 6.5% is in the top ten. Losses at the gene ends were 0 bases for V and 3 bases for J; bases not matched to a gene: 5. Germline V gene lookup returns CDR1 SGHDT and CDR2 YYEEEE. The length of the CDR3 is 16 residues. The rearrangement links TRBV5-6 to TRBJ2-1; 8 bases are shared with TRBD2. The sample taken for sequencing was peripheral blood. This sequence originates from a woman aged 45-65 years with COVID-19, enrolled during active disease. In nucleotides, the CDR3 is TGTGCCAGCAGCTTGGTGGCGGGAGGCTACTACAATGAGCAGTTCTTC. This gives the protein CASSLVAGGYYNEQFF.